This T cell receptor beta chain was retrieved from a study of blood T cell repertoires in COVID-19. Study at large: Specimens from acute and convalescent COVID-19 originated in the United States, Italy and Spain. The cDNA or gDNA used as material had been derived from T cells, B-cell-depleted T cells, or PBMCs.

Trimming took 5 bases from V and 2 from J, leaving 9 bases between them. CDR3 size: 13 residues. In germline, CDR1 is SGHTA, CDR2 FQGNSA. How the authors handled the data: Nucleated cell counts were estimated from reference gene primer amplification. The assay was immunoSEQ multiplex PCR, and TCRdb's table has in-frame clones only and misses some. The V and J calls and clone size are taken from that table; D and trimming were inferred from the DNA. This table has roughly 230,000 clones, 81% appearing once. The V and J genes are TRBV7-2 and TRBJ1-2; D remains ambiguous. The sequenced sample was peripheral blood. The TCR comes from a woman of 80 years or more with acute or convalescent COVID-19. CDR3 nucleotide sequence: TGTGCCAGCAGCCCCAACCAGAACTATGGCTACACCTTC. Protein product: CASSPNQNYGYTF. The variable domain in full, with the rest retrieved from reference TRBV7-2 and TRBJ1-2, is GAGVSQSPSNKVTEKGKDVELRCDPISGHTALYWYRQSLGQGLEFLIYFQGNSAPDKSGLPSDRFSAERTGGSVSTLTIQRTQQEDSAVYLCASSPNQNYGYTFGSGTRLTVV.